The rows below give T cell receptor beta chains drawn from one sample of a study of T cells in Graves' hyperthyroidism and ophthalmopathy. Each CDR3 protein is one row after TCRdb ran MiXCR on the multiplex PCR reads. This table has about 640,000 distinct CDR3 sequences, around 21% appearing once. Sequencing used blood. These receptors all stem from a young man with Graves' ophthalmopathy. The CDR3 runs from the conserved cysteine through the conserved F or W. The D gene is left open where the match is weak. Clone size appears in some rows only: once, few, many, or a class for an expanded clone.

V: TRBV27; size: -; D: -; J: TRBJ2-7; DNA: TGTGCCAGCAGTTTATCCCCTGGGCTAGCGTACGAGCAGTACTTC; CDR3: CASSLSPGLAYEQYF
V: TRBV10-3; size: -; D: TRBD1; J: TRBJ1-2; DNA: TGTGCCATCTGGGGACAGGGGTTTGGCTACACCTTC; CDR3: CAIWGQGFGYTF
V: TRBV29-1; size: -; D: TRBD1; J: TRBJ2-1; DNA: TGCAGCGTTGAGTTCAGGACAGGGGCGCGGAATGAGCAGTTCTTC; CDR3: CSVEFRTGARNEQFF
V: TRBV10-2; size: -; D: -; J: TRBJ2-7; DNA: TGCGCCAGCAGTGAGTTTGAACAGGCCTACGAGCAGTACTTC; CDR3: CASSEFEQAYEQYF
V: TRBV25-1; size: -; D: -; J: TRBJ1-3; DNA: TGTGCCAGCAGTGAACAAGGATCCTCTGGAAACACCATATATTTT; CDR3: CASSEQGSSGNTIYF
V: TRBV12-3/TRBV12-4; size: -; D: TRBD2; J: TRBJ2-2; DNA: TGTGCCAGCAGTTTGGGACTAGCGGGAGGGATCACCGGGGAGCTGTTTTTT; CDR3: CASSLGLAGGITGELFF
V: TRBV9; size: -; D: -; J: TRBJ1-1; DNA: TGTGCCAGCAGCGCTGACGGGGACACTGAAGCTTTCTTT; CDR3: CASSADGDTEAFF
V: TRBV20-1; size: few; D: -; J: TRBJ2-7; DNA: TGCAGTGCTAGGGGGCATGGGAACTCCTACGAGCAGTACTTC; CDR3: CSARGHGNSYEQYF
V: TRBV20-1; size: many; D: TRBD1; J: TRBJ1-2; DNA: TGCAGTGCGCGCCCGGGACAGGGGATAGGCTACACCTTC; CDR3: CSARPGQGIGYTF
V: TRBV7-8; size: many; D: TRBD1; J: TRBJ2-5; DNA: TGTGCCAGCAGCTTCCAACCGACAGGGTCGGAAGAGACCCAGTACTTC; CDR3: CASSFQPTGSEETQYF
V: TRBV5-1; size: few; D: TRBD2; J: TRBJ2-3; DNA: TGCGCCAGCAGCTTGGCCCCAGCGGGAGAGCCAGATACGCAGTATTTT; CDR3: CASSLAPAGEPDTQYF
V: TRBV20-1; size: few; D: TRBD1; J: TRBJ1-1; DNA: TGCAGTGCGCCGGGACAGATGAACACTGAAGCTTTCTTT; CDR3: CSAPGQMNTEAFF
V: TRBV20-1; size: -; D: -; J: TRBJ1-5; DNA: TGCAGTGCTAGGGCCGGGGCGGGCAATCAGCCCCAGCATTTT; CDR3: CSARAGAGNQPQHF
V: TRBV20-1; size: -; D: TRBD2; J: TRBJ2-1; DNA: TGCAGTGCTAGTGAGGCGGGAGGGCCAGGTAAGCAGTTCTTC; CDR3: CSASEAGGPGKQFF
V: TRBV19; size: few; D: -; J: TRBJ2-1; DNA: TGTGCCAGTAGCACCGAGGACGGGACTTACAATGAGCAGTTCTTC; CDR3: CASSTEDGTYNEQFF
V: TRBV2; size: many; D: -; J: TRBJ1-1; DNA: TGTGCCAGCAGTGCCGAGACGAACACTGAAGCTTTCTTT; CDR3: CASSAETNTEAFF
V: TRBV7-9; size: few; D: TRBD1; J: TRBJ1-2; DNA: TGTGCCAGCAGCTTCTCAAGGGGACAGGATACGGATGGCTACACCTTC; CDR3: CASSFSRGQDTDGYTF
V: TRBV29-1; size: few; D: TRBD2; J: TRBJ2-7; DNA: TGCAGCGTTGTGGGGCGGGGGGACTTCTACGAGCAGTACTTC; CDR3: CSVVGRGDFYEQYF
V: TRBV6-9; size: -; D: -; J: TRBJ2-3; DNA: TGTGCCAGCAGTTACAGGGAAGAAGATACGCAGTATTTT; CDR3: CASSYREEDTQYF
V: TRBV3-1; size: few; D: TRBD2; J: TRBJ2-7; DNA: TGTGCCAGCAGCCAAGCGTTAGCGGGAGGATACGAGCAGTACTTC; CDR3: CASSQALAGGYEQYF
V: TRBV3-1; size: many; D: -; J: TRBJ1-2; DNA: TGTGCCAGCAGCCAAGTGCCAGCCCTCTATGGCTACACCTTC; CDR3: CASSQVPALYGYTF
V: TRBV12-3/TRBV12-4; size: -; D: -; J: TRBJ1-1; DNA: TGTGCCAGCAGCCGGGGGACTGTGGGATTCAACACTGAAGCTTTCTTT; CDR3: CASSRGTVGFNTEAFF
V: TRBV5-1; size: -; D: -; J: TRBJ2-7; DNA: TGCGCCAGCAGCACCTCCAGTGGGGACGAGCAGTACTTC; CDR3: CASSTSSGDEQYF
V: TRBV28; size: many; D: TRBD2; J: TRBJ2-7; DNA: TGTGCCAGCAGTCCCGGGGCTAGCGGATCCTACGAGCAGTACTTC; CDR3: CASSPGASGSYEQYF
V: TRBV6-1; size: -; D: TRBD2; J: TRBJ2-7; DNA: TGTGCCAGCTGCCCCCCGACTAGCGGGGGGTCCTACGAGCAGTACTTC; CDR3: CASCPPTSGGSYEQYF
V: TRBV7-9; size: many; D: -; J: TRBJ2-7; DNA: TGTGCCAGCAGCCCAACAGGTGGCGAGCAGTACTTC; CDR3: CASSPTGGEQYF
V: TRBV20-1; size: many; D: -; J: TRBJ1-2; DNA: TGCAGTGCTAGAGATCTGGGTGCGAACTATGGCTACACCTTC; CDR3: CSARDLGANYGYTF
V: TRBV27; size: -; D: TRBD1; J: TRBJ2-1; DNA: TGTGCCAGCTTTCCGACAGGGGCTTACAATGAGCAGTTCTTC; CDR3: CASFPTGAYNEQFF
V: TRBV13; size: -; D: -; J: TRBJ2-5; DNA: TGTGCCAGCAGCTCCTCCGGGACGTCCAAACGAAAAGAGACCCAGTACTTC; CDR3: CASSSSGTSKRKETQYF
V: TRBV28; size: many; D: -; J: TRBJ1-2; DNA: TGTGCCAGCAGTTTATCAGCTAACTATGGCTACACCTTC; CDR3: CASSLSANYGYTF
V: TRBV6-1; size: few; D: TRBD1; J: TRBJ1-2; DNA: TGTGCCAGCAGGGTACACGGGACAGTCAGTGGCTACACCTTC; CDR3: CASRVHGTVSGYTF
V: TRBV7-9; size: few; D: -; J: TRBJ1-5; DNA: TGTGCCAGCAGCTTATTGGAGGAACAGCCCCAGCATTTT; CDR3: CASSLLEEQPQHF
V: TRBV3-1; size: once; D: -; J: TRBJ2-6; DNA: TGTGCCAGCAGCCTTCCGGGACGGAGCTCTGGGGCCAACGTCCTGACTTTC; CDR3: CASSLPGRSSGANVLTF
V: TRBV24-1; size: few; D: TRBD1; J: TRBJ2-1; DNA: TGTGCCACCAGTAGACAGGGGTCTTCCTACAATGAGCAGTTCTTC; CDR3: CATSRQGSSYNEQFF
V: TRBV11-3; size: -; D: -; J: TRBJ1-1; DNA: TGTGCCAGCAGTTTAATGACGATCGGGTTCAACACTGAAGCTTTCTTT; CDR3: CASSLMTIGFNTEAFF
V: TRBV27; size: few; D: -; J: TRBJ1-1; DNA: TGTGCCAGCATTGCGACAGGCGGTACTGAAGCTTTCTTT; CDR3: CASIATGGTEAFF
V: TRBV29-1; size: few; D: -; J: TRBJ2-5; DNA: TGCAGCGTTGAAGGCCCGAGGGAGACCCAGTACTTC; CDR3: CSVEGPRETQYF
V: TRBV20-1; size: -; D: -; J: TRBJ2-2; DNA: TGCAGTGCCCTACGGGCGGGTGCGAACACCGGGGAGCTGTTTTTT; CDR3: CSALRAGANTGELFF
V: TRBV2; size: many; D: -; J: TRBJ1-5; DNA: TGTGCCAGCAGTGGTTCAGGGGGCAATCAGCCCCAGCATTTT; CDR3: CASSGSGGNQPQHF
V: TRBV20-1; size: few; D: TRBD2; J: TRBJ2-2; DNA: TGCAGTGCTAGAGGGAGGGGACTAGCGGGATTACAACAGACCGGGGAGCTGTTTTTT; CDR3: CSARGRGLAGLQQTGELFF
V: TRBV29-1; size: -; D: TRBD2; J: TRBJ2-7; DNA: TGCAGCGTTGAGCTAAGGGCGACTAGCACCTCCTACGAGCAGTACTTC; CDR3: CSVELRATSTSYEQYF
V: TRBV6-1; size: few; D: TRBD1; J: TRBJ1-5; DNA: TGTGCCAGCAGGAGCGGGACAGGGCCCCGGGGGCAGCCCCAGCATTTT; CDR3: CASRSGTGPRGQPQHF
V: TRBV20-1; size: few; D: TRBD1; J: TRBJ2-1; DNA: TGCAGTGCCCCAGACAGGGCCAACAATGAGCAGTTCTTC; CDR3: CSAPDRANNEQFF
V: TRBV20-1; size: many; D: -; J: TRBJ2-7; DNA: TGCAGTGCTAGAGATTTGCGGGATTCCTACGAGCAGTACTTC; CDR3: CSARDLRDSYEQYF
V: TRBV5-1; size: -; D: -; J: TRBJ2-7; DNA: TGCGCCAGCAGCTCCCCTAGTGACGAGCAGTACTTC; CDR3: CASSSPSDEQYF
V: TRBV30; size: few; D: TRBD2; J: TRBJ2-1; DNA: TGTGCCTGGAGTGCCAAAACCGCACTAGCGACGCATGAGCAGTTCTTC; CDR3: CAWSAKTALATHEQFF
V: TRBV18; size: -; D: TRBD1; J: TRBJ2-3; DNA: TGTGCCAGCTCACCACCGGGTCAGGGGGCAGATACGCAGTATTTT; CDR3: CASSPPGQGADTQYF
V: TRBV28; size: many; D: -; J: TRBJ2-7; DNA: TGTGCCAGCAGTTTAGTGGGGCGCGCCCCAAGCTACGAGCAGTACTTC; CDR3: CASSLVGRAPSYEQYF
V: TRBV15; size: few; D: TRBD1; J: TRBJ1-5; DNA: TGTGCCACCAGCAGACTCTCCGGGACAGCAGTTAGCAATCAGCCCCAGCATTTT; CDR3: CATSRLSGTAVSNQPQHF
V: TRBV20-1; size: -; D: TRBD2; J: TRBJ2-5; DNA: TGCAGTGCTAGAGTTGGGCTAGCGGCCGAGACCCAGTACTTC; CDR3: CSARVGLAAETQYF
V: TRBV5-1; size: -; D: TRBD2; J: TRBJ2-7; DNA: TGCGCCAGCAGCAGACTAGCGGGGGTCTCAGTCTACGAGCAGTACTTC; CDR3: CASSRLAGVSVYEQYF
V: TRBV2; size: few; D: -; J: TRBJ1-6; DNA: TGTGCCAGCAGGAAACACCAGGGGAAGGATTCACCCCTCCACTTT; CDR3: CASRKHQGKDSPLHF
V: TRBV9; size: -; D: -; J: TRBJ2-5; DNA: TGTGCCAGCAGCCCCCGGACTGATGTGGGAGCGACCCAGTACTTC; CDR3: CASSPRTDVGATQYF
V: TRBV30; size: -; D: -; J: TRBJ1-1; DNA: TGTGCCTGGAGTGATACAGGGATCACTGAAGCTTTCTTT; CDR3: CAWSDTGITEAFF